The next 6 T cell receptor beta chains were all read from a single sample in a study of Ad26.COV2.S vaccination and SARS-CoV-2 variants. Using immunoSEQ multiplex PCR, the repertoire was profiled, and TCRdb retains in-frame clones only, with some absent. The sample has approximately 400,000 clones; about 92% are singletons. The specimen comprised peripheral blood, sampled after recovery from COVID-19. All receptors derive from a human donor who had recovered from COVID-19.

This sequence joins TRBV2 and TRBJ2-7; a possible D gene is TRBD2 (5 bases). V was clipped by 4 bases and J by 6 bases, with 13 bases between them. The V gene's germline CDR1 is SNHLY and CDR2 FYNNEI. This CDR3 contains 13 residues. The CDR3 DNA reads TGTGCCAGCAGTGTACTAGGATTTCCCGAGCAGTACTTC. It yields the protein CASSVLGFPEQYF.

Details on this clone: An end of the junction differs from the germline gene, which may be a read error. V is TRBV7-7 and J is TRBJ2-5; tentatively, D is TRBD2 (6 bases). The CDR3 has 14 residues. Per germline, CDR1 SSHAT and CDR2 FNYEAQ (reference sequence). The CDR3 region is CASSPVKGGETQYF. Here the CDR3 DNA reads TGTGCTAGCAGCCCGGTCAAGGGAGGTGAGACCCAGTACTTC.

The rearrangement joins TRBV2 to TRBJ1-2; D remains ambiguous. Trimming pared 3 bases from V and 7 bases from J, leaving 3 bases between. Per germline, CDR1 SNHLY and CDR2 FYNNEI. The CDR3 totals 10 residues. The CDR3 DNA follows: TGTGCCAGCAGTGAGGCTGGCTACACCTTC. Translated: CASSEAGYTF.

This CDR3 reads CASSLDVGQDHEKLFF. The CDR3 nucleotides are TGCGCCAGCAGCTTGGATGTCGGCCAGGACCATGAAAAACTGTTTTTT. V gene TRBV5-1 combines with J gene TRBJ1-4, with D unclear. Germline CDR1 is SGHRS and CDR2 is YFSETQ. The CDR3 has 16 amino acids. Trimming removed 0 bases from V and 6 bases from J, with 15 bases in between.

The chain uses TRBV18 and TRBJ1-4; no clear D gene. Germline lookup yields CDR1 KGHSH and CDR2 LQKENI. V shed 0 bases and J shed 4 bases, with 15 bases lying between them. The length of the CDR3 is 17 residues. The CDR3 region is CASSPPSWGGGNEKLFF. CDR3 DNA: TGTGCCAGCTCACCACCATCATGGGGAGGCGGTAATGAAAAACTGTTTTTT.

This sequence joins TRBV5-1 and TRBJ2-3, with TRBD2 matching over 13 bases. The germline CDR1 and CDR2 sequences are SGHRS and YFSETQ. CDR3 length equals 17 residues. The V and J ends lost 4 bases and 2 bases, in that order; junction bases with no gene match: 7. The CDR3: CASSLPTSGGATDTQYF. The CDR3 DNA is TGCGCCAGCAGCCTCCCCACTAGCGGGGGGGCCACAGATACGCAGTATTTT.